What follows is one T cell receptor (beta chain) and its context. The target of this receptor is not known. The sample holds no much larger clone one base away, and base qualities are not on file. The CDR3 regions of human TCRbeta chains were analyzed by immunosequencing. The source study handled its data this way. Repertoire TCRs were matched against a reference library of SARS-CoV-2-specific TCRs generated with the MIRA antigen-specificity platform. Breadth was defined as the fraction of unique TCRs that were SARS-CoV-2-associated, and depth was defined as the fraction of total T cells that were SARS-CoV-2-associated. Using the MIRA data, each spike-specific TCR was mapped to the spike region that the TCR reacts to and placed in a CD4 or CD8 class. Log10-transformed breadth and depth values were compared by one-way ANOVA with Sidak's multiple comparisons tests. Here the immuneACCESS table is served through TCRdb, limited to in-frame sequences with V and J called. Missing clones are a known gap in these copies; in checked studies unresolved V genes cover under half, and the rest lacks a known reason. V and J calls plus clone size are reproduced from that table; the DNA served to infer D and trimming. Within this sample are 58,000 or so clones, with roughly 84% of them counted one time only. The top ten constitute under 8% of the sample.

The data are from a study of T cell responses to AZD1222 COVID-19 vaccine (dated by TCRdb to the early 2020s). Regarding the research as a whole: AZD1222 recipients whose second dose came at about 4 weeks and those whose second dose came at about 12 weeks were combined into one group, since spike-specific TCR depth and breadth did not differ between the two schedules. A total of just over 230 trial participants underwent TCR sequencing, of whom about 210 had received two doses of AZD1222 and some 26 had received two doses of the MenACWY control vaccine. Trial participants were enrolled into age subgroups of 18-55, 56-69 and 70-plus years, which contained about 150, 27 and 61 TCR-sequenced participants, respectively.

Reading the label with the study, this specimen's time point is: baseline before first vaccination. Vaccinee samples were obtained from the UK trials COV001 and COV002, which included a single-blind randomized controlled phase 2/3 trial of AZD1222 (ChAdOx1 nCoV-19) in healthy adults. Trial participant PBMC samples were collected at day 0 and day 28 after the second dose for TCRbeta chain sequencing. What the study reported, not specific to this receptor: Only six AZD1222 recipients were SARS-CoV-2 seropositive at baseline, limiting conclusions about previously exposed vaccinees. After two AZD1222 doses, spike-specific TCR breadth and depth were significantly higher than at day 0 and than in MenACWY recipients. The 56-69-year group was small, and its depth increase did not reach significance, likely because of low power. No day 14 peak-response samples were available, so repertoires were characterized only after the peak T cell response. The whole spike protein was spanned by vaccine-associated CD4 TCRs, and dominant responses were seen in regions 160-218 and 743-854. Most participants were white British and females outnumbered males, and the authors suggested that clonal diversity may have been underestimated. Reportedly, almost half of the unique spike-specific TCRs recognized epitopes lying outside the regions that are mutated in the B.1.351 and B.1.1.7 variants.

This sample comprised peripheral blood, obtained on day 0 of AZD1222 vaccination. The TCR comes from an adult in good health.

The DNA reads TGTGCCAGCAGCTTAAGGCCCCGGGGGAATTCACCCCTCCACTTT. This translates into CASSLRPRGNSPLHF. The chain couples TRBV13 to TRBJ1-6; TRBD1 is a possible D gene, resting on 5 matching bases. Measured from the cysteine to the phenylalanine, the CDR3 is 15 residues long. Just the 45-base CDR3 DNA is kept, in frame starting at base 1. Trimming removed 2 bases from V and 7 bases from J, leaving 12 bases between the germline ends. The germline V gene (reference sequence) gives CDR1 as PRHDT and CDR2 as FYEKMQ.